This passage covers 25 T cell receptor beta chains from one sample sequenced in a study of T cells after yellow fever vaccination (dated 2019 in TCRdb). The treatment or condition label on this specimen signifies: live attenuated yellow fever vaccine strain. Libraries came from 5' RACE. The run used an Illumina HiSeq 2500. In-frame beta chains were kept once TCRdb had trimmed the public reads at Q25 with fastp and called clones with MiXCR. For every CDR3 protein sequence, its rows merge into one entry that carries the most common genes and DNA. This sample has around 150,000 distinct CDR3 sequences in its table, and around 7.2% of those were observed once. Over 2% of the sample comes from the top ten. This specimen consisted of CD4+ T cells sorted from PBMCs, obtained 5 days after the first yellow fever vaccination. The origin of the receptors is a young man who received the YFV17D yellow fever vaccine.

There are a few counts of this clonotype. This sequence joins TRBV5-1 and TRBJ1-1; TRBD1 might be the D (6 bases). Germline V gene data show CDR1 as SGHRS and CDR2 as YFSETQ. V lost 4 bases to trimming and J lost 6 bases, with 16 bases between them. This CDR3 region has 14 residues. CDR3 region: CASSLRDTSSEAFF. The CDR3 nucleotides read TGCGCCAGCAGCCTACGGGACACCTCCTCTGAAGCTTTCTTT.

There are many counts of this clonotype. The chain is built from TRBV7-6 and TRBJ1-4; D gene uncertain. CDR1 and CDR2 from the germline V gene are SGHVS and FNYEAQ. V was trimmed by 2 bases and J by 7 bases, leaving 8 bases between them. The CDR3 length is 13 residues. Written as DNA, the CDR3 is TGTGCCAGCAGCTTAAATCGGGTTGAAAAACTGTTTTTT. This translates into CASSLNRVEKLFF.

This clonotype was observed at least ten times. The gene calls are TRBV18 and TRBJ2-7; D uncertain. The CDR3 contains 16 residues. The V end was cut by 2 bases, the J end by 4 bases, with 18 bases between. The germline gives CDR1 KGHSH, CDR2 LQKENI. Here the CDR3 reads CASSPSAASGLYEQYV. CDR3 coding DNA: TGTGCCAGCTCACCATCGGCAGCGTCGGGCTTATACGAGCAGTACGTC.

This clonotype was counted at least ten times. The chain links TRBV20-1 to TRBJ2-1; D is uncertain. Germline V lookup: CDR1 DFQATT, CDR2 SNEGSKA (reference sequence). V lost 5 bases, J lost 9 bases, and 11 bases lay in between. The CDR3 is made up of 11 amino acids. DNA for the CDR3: TGCAGTGCTGGTAACCCCACTGAGCAGTTCTTC. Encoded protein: CSAGNPTEQFF.

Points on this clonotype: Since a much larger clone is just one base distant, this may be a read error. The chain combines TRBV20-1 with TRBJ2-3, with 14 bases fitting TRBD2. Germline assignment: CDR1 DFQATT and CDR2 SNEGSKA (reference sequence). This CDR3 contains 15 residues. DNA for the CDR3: TGCAATGCTAGAGGGACTAGCGGGGGCCCTAATACGCAGTATTTT. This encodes CNARGTSGGPNTQYF.

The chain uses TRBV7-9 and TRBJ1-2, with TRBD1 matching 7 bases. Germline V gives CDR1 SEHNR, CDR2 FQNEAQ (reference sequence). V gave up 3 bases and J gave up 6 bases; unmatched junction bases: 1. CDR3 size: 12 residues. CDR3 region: CASSFGTDGYTF. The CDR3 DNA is TGTGCCAGCAGCTTTGGGACAGATGGCTACACCTTC.

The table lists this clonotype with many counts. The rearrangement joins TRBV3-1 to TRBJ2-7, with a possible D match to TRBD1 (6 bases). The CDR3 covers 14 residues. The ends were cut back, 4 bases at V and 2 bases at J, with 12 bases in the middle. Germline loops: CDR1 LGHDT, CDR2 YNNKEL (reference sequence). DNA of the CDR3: TGTGCCAGCAGCCCCACCCGGACAGCCTACGAGCAGTACGTC. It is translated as CASSPTRTAYEQYV.

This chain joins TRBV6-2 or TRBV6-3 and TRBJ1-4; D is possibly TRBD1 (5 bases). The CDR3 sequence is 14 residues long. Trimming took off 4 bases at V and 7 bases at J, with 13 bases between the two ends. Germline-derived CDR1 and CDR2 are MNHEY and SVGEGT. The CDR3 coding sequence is TGTGCCAGCAGTTCGGCGGCAGGGCCTGAAAAACTGTTTTTT. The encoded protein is CASSSAAGPEKLFF.

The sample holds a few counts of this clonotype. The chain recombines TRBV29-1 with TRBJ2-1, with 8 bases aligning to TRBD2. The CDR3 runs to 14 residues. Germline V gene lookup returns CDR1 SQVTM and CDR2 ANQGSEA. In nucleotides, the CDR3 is TGCAGTTCTCCTCGGGGGGGCGGCTACAATGAGCAGTTCTTC. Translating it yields CSSPRGGGYNEQFF.

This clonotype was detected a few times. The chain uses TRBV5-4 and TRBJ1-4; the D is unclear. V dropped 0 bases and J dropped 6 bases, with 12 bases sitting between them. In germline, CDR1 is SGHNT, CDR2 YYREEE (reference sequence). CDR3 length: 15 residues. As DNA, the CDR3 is TGTGCCAGCAGCTTGGGCTCGGGGTATGATGAAAAACTGTTTTTT. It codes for CASSLGSGYDEKLFF.

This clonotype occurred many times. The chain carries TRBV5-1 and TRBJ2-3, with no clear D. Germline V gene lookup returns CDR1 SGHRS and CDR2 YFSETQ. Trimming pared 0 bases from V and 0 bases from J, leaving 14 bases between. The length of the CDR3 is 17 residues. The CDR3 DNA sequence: TGCGCCAGCAGCTTGGCCGTGGGGATGCTTAGCACAGATACGCAGTATTTT. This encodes CASSLAVGMLSTDTQYF.

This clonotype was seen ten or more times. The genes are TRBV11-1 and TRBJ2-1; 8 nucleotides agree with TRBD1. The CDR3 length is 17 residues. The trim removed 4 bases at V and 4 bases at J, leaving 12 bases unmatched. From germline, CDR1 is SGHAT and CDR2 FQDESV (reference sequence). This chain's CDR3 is CASSSPQDRGPYNEQFF. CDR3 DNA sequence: TGTGCCAGCAGCTCGCCCCAAGACAGGGGCCCTTACAATGAGCAGTTCTTC.

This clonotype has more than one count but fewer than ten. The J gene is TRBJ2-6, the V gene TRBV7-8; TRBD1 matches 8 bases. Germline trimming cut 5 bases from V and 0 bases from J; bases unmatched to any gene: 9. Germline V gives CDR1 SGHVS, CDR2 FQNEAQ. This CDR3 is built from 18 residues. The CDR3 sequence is CASSGRTGYLSGANVLTF. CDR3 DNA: TGTGCCAGCAGCGGGCGGACAGGGTACCTCTCTGGGGCCAACGTCCTGACTTTC.

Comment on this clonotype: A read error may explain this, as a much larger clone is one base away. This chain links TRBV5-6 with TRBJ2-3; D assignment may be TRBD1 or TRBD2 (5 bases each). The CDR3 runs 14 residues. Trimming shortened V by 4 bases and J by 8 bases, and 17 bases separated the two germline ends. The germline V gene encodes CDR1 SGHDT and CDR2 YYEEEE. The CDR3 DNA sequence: TGTGCCAGCAGCGTACCGCGGTTGAGGGGTACGCAGTATTTT. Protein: CASSVPRLRGTQYF. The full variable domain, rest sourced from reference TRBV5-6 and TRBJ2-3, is DAGVTQSPTHLIKTRGQQVTLRCSPKSGHDTVSWYQQALGQGPQFIFQYYEEEERQRGNFPDRFSGHQFPNYSSELNVNALLLGDSALYLCASSVPRLRGTQYFGPGTRLTVL.

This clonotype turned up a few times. The CDR3 sequence: CASRGDRGETQYF. The DNA of the CDR3 is TGTGCCAGCAGAGGTGACCGGGGGGAGACCCAGTACTTC. The chain has TRBV25-1 and TRBJ2-5; TRBD2 is a possible D gene (6 bases). Germline-derived CDR1 and CDR2 are MGHDK and SYGVNS. V lost 6 bases and J 5 bases, leaving 13 bases between the germline ends. The CDR3 contains 13 residues.

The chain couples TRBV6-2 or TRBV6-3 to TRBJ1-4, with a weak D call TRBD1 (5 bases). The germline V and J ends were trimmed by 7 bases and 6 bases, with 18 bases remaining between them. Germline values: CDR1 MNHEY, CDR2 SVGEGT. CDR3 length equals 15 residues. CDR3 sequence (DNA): TGTGCCAGCACCCCAAGGGGATTTCGGGATGAAAAACTGTTTTTT. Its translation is CASTPRGFRDEKLFF.

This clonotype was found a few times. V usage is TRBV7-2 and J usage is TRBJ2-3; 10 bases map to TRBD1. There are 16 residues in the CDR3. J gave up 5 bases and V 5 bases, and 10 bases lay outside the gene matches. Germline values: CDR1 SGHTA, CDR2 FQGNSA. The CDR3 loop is CASSPQGQGMGDTQYF. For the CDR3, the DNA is TGTGCCAGCAGCCCACAGGGACAGGGGATGGGAGATACGCAGTATTTT.

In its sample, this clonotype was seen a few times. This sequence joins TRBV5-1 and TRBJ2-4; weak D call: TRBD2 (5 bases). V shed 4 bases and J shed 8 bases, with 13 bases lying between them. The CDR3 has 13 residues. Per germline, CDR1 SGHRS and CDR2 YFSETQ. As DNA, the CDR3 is TGCGCCAGCAGCGCTCCGTACGGGGACATTCAGTACTTC. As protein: CASSAPYGDIQYF.

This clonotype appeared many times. In DNA, the CDR3 is TGTGCCAGCAGCTTGGTGTCTAGCGGGAGCACAGATACGCAGTATTTT. It encodes CASSLVSSGSTDTQYF. The genes are TRBV5-5 and TRBJ2-3, with 8 bases identical to TRBD2. Germline-derived CDR1 and CDR2 are SGHKS and YYEKEE (reference sequence). J was trimmed by 0 bases and V by 0 bases; bases with no gene match: 3. The CDR3 has 16 residues.

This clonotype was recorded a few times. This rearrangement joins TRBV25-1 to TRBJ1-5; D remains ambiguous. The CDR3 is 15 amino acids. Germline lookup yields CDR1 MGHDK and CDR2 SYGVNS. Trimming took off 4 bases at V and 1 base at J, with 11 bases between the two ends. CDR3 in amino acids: CASSGSYGSNQPQHF. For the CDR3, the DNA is TGTGCCAGCAGTGGGTCCTATGGCAGCAATCAGCCCCAGCATTTT.

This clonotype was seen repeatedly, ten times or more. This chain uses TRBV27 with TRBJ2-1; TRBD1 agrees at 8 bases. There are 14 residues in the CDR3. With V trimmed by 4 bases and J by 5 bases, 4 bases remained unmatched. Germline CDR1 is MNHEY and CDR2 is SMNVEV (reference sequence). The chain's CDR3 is CASSSDRGHNEQFF. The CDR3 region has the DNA TGTGCCAGCAGTTCCGACAGGGGCCACAATGAGCAGTTCTTC.

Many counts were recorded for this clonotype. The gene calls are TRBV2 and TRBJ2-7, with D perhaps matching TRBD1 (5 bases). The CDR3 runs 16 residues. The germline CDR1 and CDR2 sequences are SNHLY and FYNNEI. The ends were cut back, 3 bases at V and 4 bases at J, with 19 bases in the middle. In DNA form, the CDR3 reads TGTGCCAGCAGTGAGGGGCTGAATAACTTCGTTTACGAGCAGTACGTC. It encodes CASSEGLNNFVYEQYV.

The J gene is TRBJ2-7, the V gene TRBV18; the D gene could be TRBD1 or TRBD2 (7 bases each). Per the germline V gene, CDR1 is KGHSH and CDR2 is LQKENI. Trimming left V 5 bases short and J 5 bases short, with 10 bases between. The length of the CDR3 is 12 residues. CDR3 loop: CASSAGGDEQYF. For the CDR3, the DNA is TGTGCCAGCTCAGCAGGGGGGGACGAGCAGTACTTC.

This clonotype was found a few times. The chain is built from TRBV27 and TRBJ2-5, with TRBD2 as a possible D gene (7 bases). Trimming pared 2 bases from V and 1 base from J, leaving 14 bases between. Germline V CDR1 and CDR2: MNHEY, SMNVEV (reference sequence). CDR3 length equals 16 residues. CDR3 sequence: CASSLGGGAGQETQYF. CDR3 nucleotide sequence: TGTGCCAGCAGTTTAGGAGGGGGGGCCGGCCAAGAGACCCAGTACTTC.

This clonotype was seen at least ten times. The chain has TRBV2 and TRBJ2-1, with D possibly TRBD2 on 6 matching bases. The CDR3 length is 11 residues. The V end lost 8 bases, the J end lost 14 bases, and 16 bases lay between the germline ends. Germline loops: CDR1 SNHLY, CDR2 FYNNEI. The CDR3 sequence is CASGSGTSEFF. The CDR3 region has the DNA TGTGCCAGCGGTTCCGGGACTTCGGAGTTCTTC.